This TCR beta chain emerged from a study of technical replicates of blood from several donors. The method was immunoSEQ multiplex PCR; TCRdb's version includes in-frame clones alone and lacks a portion of them. The data contain 65,000 to 80,000 clones, about 97% of them singletons. The CDR3 covers 16 residues. Germline lookup yields CDR1 SQVTM and CDR2 ANQGSEA. The V gene lost 0 bases and the J gene lost 2 bases, with 16 bases spanning the gap. The V gene is TRBV29-1, the J gene TRBJ2-5, with D perhaps matching TRBD2 (5 bases). Material: T cells isolated from PBMCs. The TCR originated in a human donor in good health. CDR3 region: CSVEEVRAIPQETQYF. The DNA for the CDR3 is TGCAGCGTTGAAGAGGTGCGGGCCATACCTCAAGAGACCCAGTACTTC.